These T cell receptor beta chains were read from a single sample in a study of control samples from healthy donors and cancer patients. Libraries were prepared by immunoSEQ multiplex PCR; TCRdb keeps only in-frame clonotypes and omits some of them. The sample consists of 100,000 to 150,000 clones, over 80% of them appearing once. The sample was PBMCs. These receptors were collected from a man of 80 years or more with head and neck cancer. Each CDR3 is given with its conserved first and last residue. Fields, in order: V gene, J gene, D gene, clone size, CDR3 DNA, CDR3 protein. D genes are given only for firm matches. Size values are once, few and many counts, or a class for expanded clones, and some rows have none.

V: TRBV10-2; J: TRBJ2-7; D: TRBD2; size: NA; DNA: TGCGCCAGCAGTGACGAGCGGGGTGGGTACGAGCAGTACTTC; CDR3: CASSDERGGYEQYF
V: TRBV5-1; J: TRBJ2-5; D: NA; size: NA; DNA: TGCGCCAGCACCCCTTACGGGCGCGGGACTCCGGGGACCCAGTACTTC; CDR3: CASTPYGRGTPGTQYF
V: TRBV18; J: TRBJ2-4; D: NA; size: NA; DNA: TGTGCCAGCTCACCAGGAGGGGACATTCAGTACTTC; CDR3: CASSPGGDIQYF
V: TRBV20-1; J: TRBJ2-1; D: NA; size: NA; DNA: TGCAGTGCTACCTACAATGAGCAGTTCTTC; CDR3: CSATYNEQFF
V: TRBV18; J: TRBJ2-5; D: TRBD1; size: NA; DNA: TGTGCCAGCTCACCACTCGGGACAGGCCCCCAAGAGACCCAGTACTTC; CDR3: CASSPLGTGPQETQYF
V: TRBV6-6; J: TRBJ2-5; D: TRBD2; size: NA; DNA: TGTGCCAGCAGTCCCGGGGGGGTCCCGGAGACCCAGTACTTC; CDR3: CASSPGGVPETQYF
V: TRBV19; J: TRBJ2-6; D: NA; size: NA; DNA: TGTGCCAGTAGTTCGGACAGCCAGCTGGCGTCCAACGTCCTGACTTTC; CDR3: CASSSDSQLASNVLTF
V: TRBV6-5; J: TRBJ2-5; D: TRBD1; size: NA; DNA: TGTGCCAGCAGTTCGTTGACAGGGGGCCCCGAGACCCAGTACTTC; CDR3: CASSSLTGGPETQYF
V: TRBV6-5; J: TRBJ2-5; D: TRBD2; size: NA; DNA: TGTGCCAGCAGCCATCTCGGGACTAGCAAAGAGACCCAGTACTTC; CDR3: CASSHLGTSKETQYF
V: TRBV27; J: TRBJ1-1; D: TRBD1; size: NA; DNA: TGTGCCAGCAGTTTACAGGGGGCGCTTGAAGCTTTCTTT; CDR3: CASSLQGALEAFF
V: TRBV18; J: TRBJ2-7; D: TRBD2; size: NA; DNA: TGTGCCAGCTCACCGGGACTAGCGGGACGTTACGAGCAGTACTTC; CDR3: CASSPGLAGRYEQYF
V: TRBV19; J: TRBJ2-3; D: TRBD2; size: NA; DNA: TGTGCCAGTAGTAAATACATAGCGGGACAAACAGATACGCAGTATTTT; CDR3: CASSKYIAGQTDTQYF
V: TRBV2; J: TRBJ2-7; D: NA; size: NA; DNA: TGTGCCAGCAGTGAAGATCGGGCCAGGAGCTACGAGCAGTACTTC; CDR3: CASSEDRARSYEQYF
V: TRBV19; J: TRBJ2-5; D: NA; size: few; DNA: TGTGCCAGTAGCGCCGAAATCCAAGAGACCCAGTACTTC; CDR3: CASSAEIQETQYF
V: TRBV5-1; J: TRBJ2-3; D: NA; size: NA; DNA: TGCGCCAGCAGCTTGGAGGGCACAGATACGCAGTATTTT; CDR3: CASSLEGTDTQYF
V: TRBV24-1; J: TRBJ2-2; D: TRBD2; size: NA; DNA: TGTGCCACCGCCGGCGGGGGCACCGGGGAGCTGTTTTTT; CDR3: CATAGGGTGELFF
V: TRBV6-5; J: TRBJ1-2; D: NA; size: NA; DNA: TGTGCCAGCAGTAGCCGACAGACCTCTAACTATGGCTACACCTTC; CDR3: CASSSRQTSNYGYTF
V: TRBV7-2; J: TRBJ2-2; D: NA; size: NA; DNA: TGTGCCAGCAGCGCAGTAGCACCGAACACCGGGGAGCTGTTTTTT; CDR3: CASSAVAPNTGELFF
V: TRBV5-1; J: TRBJ1-1; D: NA; size: NA; DNA: TGCGCCAGCAGCTTAAAAGGGCGGGACACTGAAGCTTTCTTT; CDR3: CASSLKGRDTEAFF
V: TRBV6-1; J: TRBJ1-2; D: TRBD1; size: NA; DNA: TGTGCCAGCAGTTGGACAGGGGCTAACTATGGCTACACCTTC; CDR3: CASSWTGANYGYTF
V: TRBV24-1; J: TRBJ2-1; D: TRBD2; size: NA; DNA: TGTGCCACCAGTGCCACCAACGGCGCGCCGCGACTAGCGGGAGGCTCCTACAATGAGCAGTTCTTC; CDR3: CATSATNGAPRLAGGSYNEQFF
V: TRBV20-1; J: TRBJ1-3; D: NA; size: NA; DNA: TGCAGTGGTAGGGTCAGGGACACCATATATTTT; CDR3: CSGRVRDTIYF
V: TRBV25-1; J: TRBJ1-4; D: NA; size: NA; DNA: TGTGCCAGCAGTGAATCGGAAAAACTGTTTTTT; CDR3: CASSESEKLFF
V: TRBV6-5; J: TRBJ2-3; D: NA; size: NA; DNA: TGTGCCAGCAGAGCAGACTCAGATACGCAGTATTTT; CDR3: CASRADSDTQYF
V: TRBV29-1; J: TRBJ1-2; D: NA; size: NA; DNA: TGCAGCGTTGAAGGATGGGGAAGGTATGGCTACACCTTC; CDR3: CSVEGWGRYGYTF
V: TRBV6-2/TRBV6-3; J: TRBJ1-1; D: TRBD1; size: NA; DNA: TGTGCCAGCAGTAGACCCCAGGGGGCTGAAGCTTTCTTT; CDR3: CASSRPQGAEAFF
V: TRBV5-5; J: TRBJ2-3; D: NA; size: NA; DNA: TGTGCCAGCAGGGACGGGTCCACAGATACGCAGTATTTT; CDR3: CASRDGSTDTQYF